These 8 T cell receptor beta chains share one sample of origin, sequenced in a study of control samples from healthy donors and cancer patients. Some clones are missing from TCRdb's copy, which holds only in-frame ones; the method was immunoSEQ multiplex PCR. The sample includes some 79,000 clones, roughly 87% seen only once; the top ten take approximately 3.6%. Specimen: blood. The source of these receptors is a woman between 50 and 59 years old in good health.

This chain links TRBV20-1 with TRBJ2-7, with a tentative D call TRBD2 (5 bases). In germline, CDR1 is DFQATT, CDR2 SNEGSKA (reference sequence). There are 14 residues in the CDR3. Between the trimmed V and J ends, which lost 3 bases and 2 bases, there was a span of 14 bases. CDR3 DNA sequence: TGCAGTGCTAGTGCCCCGAGCGGTACCTACGAGCAGTACTTC. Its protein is CSASAPSGTYEQYF.

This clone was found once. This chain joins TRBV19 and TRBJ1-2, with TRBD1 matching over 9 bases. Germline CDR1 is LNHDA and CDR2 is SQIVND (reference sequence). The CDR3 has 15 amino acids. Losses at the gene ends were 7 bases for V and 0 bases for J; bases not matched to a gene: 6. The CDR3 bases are TGTGCCAGTATAGGACAGGGGCCAGCTAACTATGGCTACACCTTC. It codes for CASIGQGPANYGYTF.

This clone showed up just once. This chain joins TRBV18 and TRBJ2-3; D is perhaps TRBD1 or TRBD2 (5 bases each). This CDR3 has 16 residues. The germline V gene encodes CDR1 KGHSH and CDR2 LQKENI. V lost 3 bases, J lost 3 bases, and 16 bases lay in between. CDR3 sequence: CASSPGRTAATDTQYF. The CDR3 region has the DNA TGTGCCAGCTCACCGGGACGTACTGCGGCGACAGATACGCAGTATTTT. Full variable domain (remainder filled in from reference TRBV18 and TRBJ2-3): NAGVMQNPRHLVRRRGQEARLRCSPMKGHSHVYWYRQLPEEGLKFMVYLQKENIIDESGMPKERFSAEFPKEGPSILRIQQVVRGDSAAYFCASSPGRTAATDTQYFGPGTRLTVL.

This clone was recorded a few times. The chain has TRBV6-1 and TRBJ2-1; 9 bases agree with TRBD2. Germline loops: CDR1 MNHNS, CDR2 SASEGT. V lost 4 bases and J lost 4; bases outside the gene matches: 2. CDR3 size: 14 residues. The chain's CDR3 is CASSVAGAYNEQFF. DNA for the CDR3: TGTGCCAGCAGTGTAGCGGGAGCGTACAATGAGCAGTTCTTC.

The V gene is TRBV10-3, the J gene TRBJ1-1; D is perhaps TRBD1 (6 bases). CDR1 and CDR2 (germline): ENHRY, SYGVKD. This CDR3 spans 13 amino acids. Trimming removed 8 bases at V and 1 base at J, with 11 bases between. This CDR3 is CAIGGQTNTEAFF. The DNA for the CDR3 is TGTGCCATCGGAGGACAGACGAACACTGAAGCTTTCTTT.

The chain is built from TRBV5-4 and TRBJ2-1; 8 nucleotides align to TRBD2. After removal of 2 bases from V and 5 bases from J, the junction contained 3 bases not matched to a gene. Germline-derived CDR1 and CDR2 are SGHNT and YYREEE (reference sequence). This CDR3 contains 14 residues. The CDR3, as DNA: TGTGCCAGCAGCTTAGAACTAGCGGACAATGAGCAGTTCTTC. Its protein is CASSLELADNEQFF. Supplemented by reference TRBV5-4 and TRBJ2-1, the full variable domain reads ETGVTQSPTHLIKTRGQQVTLRCSSQSGHNTVSWYQQALGQGPQFIFQYYREEENGRGNFPPRFSGLQFPNYSSELNVNALELDDSALYLCASSLELADNEQFFGPGTRLTVL.

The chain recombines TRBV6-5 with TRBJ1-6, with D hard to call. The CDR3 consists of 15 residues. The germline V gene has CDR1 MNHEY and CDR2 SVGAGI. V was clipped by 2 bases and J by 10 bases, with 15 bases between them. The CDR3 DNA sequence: TGTGCCAGCAGTTACAAAGCCCGGAGGAGCTCACCCCTCCACTTT. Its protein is CASSYKARRSSPLHF.

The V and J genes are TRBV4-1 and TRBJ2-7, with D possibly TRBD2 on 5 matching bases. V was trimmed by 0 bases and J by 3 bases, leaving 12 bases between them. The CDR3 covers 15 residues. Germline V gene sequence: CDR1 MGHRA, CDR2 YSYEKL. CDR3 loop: CASSQDGGGYYEQYF. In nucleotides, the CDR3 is TGCGCCAGCAGCCAAGATGGTGGAGGCTACTACGAGCAGTACTTC.